This TCR beta chain came from a study of shared clonotypes between healthy human individuals. Per the original methods: ImmunoSEQ output held junction-only sequences without quality scores, so filtering differed. Clones were read by immunoSEQ multiplex PCR, and TCRdb kept only the in-frame ones, dropping some. V, J and clone size are those of that table, while D and trimming were read from the DNA. The sample consists of more than 550,000 clones, roughly 72% of them appearing once. Findings of the study overall: Donor clonotype sharing was expected to depend on sequencing depth.

Germline V gives CDR1 SGHRS, CDR2 YFSETQ. CDR3 length equals 13 residues. V was trimmed by 4 bases and J by 3 bases, leaving 10 bases between them. Nashville, Tennessee was home to all donors, each a Caucasian adult. This clone occurred a few times. The antigen is not known. The same CDR3 can be traced to other DNA sequences in this sample. The sample was memory CD4+ T cells sorted from blood. Noted subset: CD45RA-negative fraction. The chain carries TRBV5-1 and TRBJ1-2, with a possible D match to TRBD1 (6 bases). This receptor was obtained from a woman in her 30s in good health. This chain's CDR3 is CASSEDSYYGYTF. The CDR3 DNA reads TGCGCCAGCAGCGAGGACAGTTACTATGGCTACACCTTC.